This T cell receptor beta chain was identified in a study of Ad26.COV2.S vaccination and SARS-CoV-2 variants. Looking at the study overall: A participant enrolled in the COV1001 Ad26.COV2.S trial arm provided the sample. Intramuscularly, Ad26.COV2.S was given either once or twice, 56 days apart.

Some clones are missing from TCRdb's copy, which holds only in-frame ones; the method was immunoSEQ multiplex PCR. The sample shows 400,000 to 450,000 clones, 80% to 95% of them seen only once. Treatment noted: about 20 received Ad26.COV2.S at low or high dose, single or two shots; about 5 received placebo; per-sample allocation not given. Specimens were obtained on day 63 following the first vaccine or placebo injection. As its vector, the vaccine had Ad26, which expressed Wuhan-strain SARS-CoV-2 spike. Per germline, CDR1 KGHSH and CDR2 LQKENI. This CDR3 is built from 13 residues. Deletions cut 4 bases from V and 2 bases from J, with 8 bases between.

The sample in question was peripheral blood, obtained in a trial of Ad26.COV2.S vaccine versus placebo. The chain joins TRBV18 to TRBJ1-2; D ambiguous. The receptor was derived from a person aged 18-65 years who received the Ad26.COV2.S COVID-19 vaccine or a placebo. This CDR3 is CASSQRENYGYTF. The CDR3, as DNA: TGTGCCAGCTCACAGAGGGAGAACTATGGCTACACCTTC.